This is a list of T cell receptor beta chains from one sample in a study of T-cell memory formation after mild COVID-19. TCRdb itself ran the 5' RACE reads through MiXCR, one entry per CDR3 protein. The table includes about 180,000 distinct CDR3 sequences, more than 15% detected once. The source material was PBMCs or a T cell subset sorted from them (not recorded which). These receptors were collected from an adult woman who had mild COVID-19 (a few samples of this study predate the infection). Cell type and time point are not known. CDR3s include the opening cysteine and the closing phenylalanine or tryptophan. The D gene is left open where the match is weak. For some rows the clone size is stated as once, few or many, or as a class when expanded; others skip it.

d_call clone_size cdr3_length j_call v_call cdr3_nt cdr3_aa
- few 13 TRBJ2-3 TRBV25-1 TGTGCCAGCAGTGCCGCAACGGCAGATACGCAGTATTTT CASSAATADTQYF
- - 13 TRBJ1-2 TRBV12-3/TRBV12-4 TGTGCCAGCTCTGAGGGGTCCTCCTATGGCTACACCTTC CASSEGSSYGYTF
- many 14 TRBJ2-6 TRBV5-1 TGCGCCAGCAGCTTGGACTCTGGGGCCAACGTCCTGACTTTC CASSLDSGANVLTF
TRBD2 - 17 TRBJ2-7 TRBV5-6 TGTGCCAGCAGCCTCCTGATTCCTCGGACTAGCGGCTACGAGCAGTACTTC CASSLLIPRTSGYEQYF
- - 14 TRBJ1-2 TRBV3-1 TGTGCCAGCAGCCCGCCCGGACGGCACTATGGCTACACCTTC CASSPPGRHYGYTF
- few 14 TRBJ1-4 TRBV19 TGTGCCAGTCCGCACCGGACCCTTGATGAAAAACTGTTTTTT CASPHRTLDEKLFF
- - 14 TRBJ2-1 TRBV6-6 TGTGCCAGCAGTTACTCAGGAGGGGGCTGGGAGCAGTTCTTC CASSYSGGGWEQFF
TRBD1 - 22 TRBJ1-5 TRBV7-9 TGTGCCAGCAGCTTAGTGGCAGGGGGCTCGAAGGATCGATGGAATAGCAATCAGCCCCAGCATTTT CASSLVAGGSKDRWNSNQPQHF
- few 14 TRBJ1-4 TRBV6-2/TRBV6-3 TGTGCCAGCAGTCCCCAGGGGTCGAGTGAAAAACTGTTTTTT CASSPQGSSEKLFF
- - 15 TRBJ1-2 TRBV4-1 TGCGCCAGCAGCCAAGATTACAGACAAAACTATGGCTACACCTTC CASSQDYRQNYGYTF
TRBD1 - 15 TRBJ2-7 TRBV6-5 TGTGCCAGCAGTTCCCCGGGACAGGTCGCCTACGAGCAGTACTTC CASSSPGQVAYEQYF
TRBD2 - 14 TRBJ2-1 TRBV10-3 TGTGCCATCAGTGTACTAGCGGGAGAAAATGAGCAGTTCTTC CAISVLAGENEQFF
TRBD2 few 14 TRBJ2-3 TRBV29-1 TGCAGCGTTAGACTAGCGGGAACCACAGATACGCAGTATTTT CSVRLAGTTDTQYF
TRBD2 few 18 TRBJ2-3 TRBV7-2 TGTGCCAGCAGCTTAGCCCAACTAGCGGGAGGAAGCACAGATACGCAGTATTTT CASSLAQLAGGSTDTQYF
TRBD2 once 15 TRBJ2-3 TRBV2 TGTCTAGCAGCGATAGCGGGAGGGCCAACAGATACGCAGTATTTT CLAAIAGGPTDTQYF
TRBD1 few 14 TRBJ1-4 TRBV5-1 TGCGCCAGCAGCACCGGGACAGCCGATGAAAAACTGTTTTTT CASSTGTADEKLFF
TRBD2 - 19 TRBJ2-1 TRBV5-1 TGCGCCAGCAGTGGGCCGGGACTAGCGGGAGGCAGATCCTACAATGAGCAGTTCTTC CASSGPGLAGGRSYNEQFF
- - 15 TRBJ2-7 TRBV10-3 TGTGCCATCAGTGACTCCGGGACACGGACCTACGAGCAGTACTTC CAISDSGTRTYEQYF
- - 18 TRBJ2-6 TRBV20-1 TGCAGTGCCGAGGGATTTGAATTCCAGGGGACCGGGGCCAACGTCCTGACTTTC CSAEGFEFQGTGANVLTF
- few 18 TRBJ1-2 TRBV20-1 TGCAGTGCTAGAGATTTCCCGGGACGGCCGGGCCTTAACTATGGCTACACCTTC CSARDFPGRPGLNYGYTF
- few 14 TRBJ2-4 TRBV19 TGTGCCAGTAGGGAACTGGGAGCCAAAAACATTCAGTACTTC CASRELGAKNIQYF
- - 16 TRBJ2-7 TRBV6-5 TGTGCCAGCAGTTCCCGGGCAGGGGTGAGCTCCTACGAGCAGTACTTC CASSSRAGVSSYEQYF
- few 15 TRBJ2-2 TRBV12-3/TRBV12-4 TGTGCCAGCAGCCGAGGAGACGTCTTACCCGGGGAGCTGTTTTTT CASSRGDVLPGELFF
TRBD1 few 15 TRBJ1-1 TRBV6-5 TGTGCCAGCAGTGACCCGGGACAGGGGCGCTATGAAGCTTTCTTT CASSDPGQGRYEAFF
TRBD2 - 16 TRBJ2-1 TRBV12-3/TRBV12-4 TGTGCCAGCAGTCCCGGTCCGGGACTAGCGGGATGGGGGCAGTTCTTC CASSPGPGLAGWGQFF
TRBD2 few 15 TRBJ2-5 TRBV7-8 TGTGCCAGCAGCGCCGGGACTAGCGGGACGGAGACCCAGTACTTC CASSAGTSGTETQYF
TRBD2 - 16 TRBJ2-5 TRBV7-6 TGTGCCAGCAGCGCCCGGGGGAGGGGAAGGGGAGAGACCCAGTACTTC CASSARGRGRGETQYF
- - 13 TRBJ2-2 TRBV12-5 TGTGCTAGTGGCTTCCGAGACACCGGGGAGCTGTTTTTT CASGFRDTGELFF
TRBD2 - 17 TRBJ2-7 TRBV7-2 TGTGCCAGCAGCTCAGAGGGGACTAGCGGGGGTGGACAAACGCAGTACTTC CASSSEGTSGGGQTQYF
TRBD1 few 15 TRBJ1-2 TRBV12-3/TRBV12-4 TGTGCCAGCAGGGAGACAGGGGGCCTCTACTATGGCTACACCTTC CASRETGGLYYGYTF
- few 13 TRBJ1-2 TRBV4-1 TGCGCCAGCAGCAATCACAGGGACTATGGCTACACCTTC CASSNHRDYGYTF
TRBD1 - 14 TRBJ2-1 TRBV10-3 TGTGCCATCAGCCGGGACAGTATGGTAAATGAGCAGTTCTTC CAISRDSMVNEQFF
- many 12 TRBJ2-5 TRBV7-8 TGTGCCAGCAGCCTACAACAAGAGACCCAGTACTTC CASSLQQETQYF
- - 13 TRBJ2-1 TRBV20-1 TGCAGTGCTAGACTAGCCGCGGATGATGAGCAGTTCTTC CSARLAADDEQFF
- - 17 TRBJ2-2 TRBV7-9 TGTGCCAGCAGATCCTCCCGCGGCGGCAGCTTGACCGGGGAGCTGTTTTTT CASRSSRGGSLTGELFF
TRBD1 few 15 TRBJ2-7 TRBV7-3 TGTGCCAGCAGCCCCGCCGGGACAGGGATGGCTGAGCAGTACTTC CASSPAGTGMAEQYF